Here is one T cell receptor (beta chain) with its context. Its cognate antigen has yet to be identified. No quality values exist for individual bases; no much larger clone is one base distant. The CDR3 regions of human TCRbeta chains were analyzed by immunosequencing. On the authors' methods: TCRs in the repertoires were compared against a reference library of SARS-CoV-2-specific TCRs that had been generated with the MIRA antigen-specificity platform. Breadth was defined as the fraction of unique TCRs that were SARS-CoV-2-associated. Depth was defined as the fraction of total T cells that were SARS-CoV-2-associated. Using the MIRA data, each spike-specific TCR was mapped to the spike region that the TCR reacts to and placed in a CD4 or CD8 class. Log10-transformed breadth and depth values were compared by one-way ANOVA with Sidak's multiple comparisons tests. In TCRdb, the immuneACCESS table is reduced to in-frame sequences with V and J assigned. These tables do not hold every clone; where another copy was compared, an unresolved V gene accounts for under half, and the others remain unexplained. The DNA gave D and trimming, while V, J and clone size come from that table. The sample has some 170,000 clones on record, 90% to 95% of them singletons. The ten biggest clones cover about 3% of the sample.

The record originates from a study of T cell responses to AZD1222 COVID-19 vaccine (dated by TCRdb to the early 2020s). Regarding the complete study: AZD1222 recipients with second doses at about 4 weeks or about 12 weeks were pooled, because spike-specific TCR depth and breadth did not differ between schedules. A total of approximately 250 trial participants underwent TCR sequencing, of whom 200 to 220 had received two doses of AZD1222 and about 25 had received two doses of the MenACWY control vaccine. Enrollment into the trials was organized by age into subgroups of 18-55, 56-69 and 70-plus years, and those subgroups contained roughly 140, 27 and 60 TCR-sequenced participants, respectively. Study-level results and caveats: Spike-specific TCR breadth and depth rose significantly after two AZD1222 doses compared with day 0 and with MenACWY recipients. In the small 56-69-year group, the increase in depth fell short of significance, most likely because of low power. Nearly half of unique spike-specific TCRs reportedly recognized epitopes outside regions mutated in the B.1.351 and B.1.1.7 variants. Participants were mostly white British, with more females than males. The authors suggested clonal diversity may have been underestimated. No day 14 peak-response samples were available, so repertoires were characterized only after the peak T cell response. Conclusions about previously exposed vaccinees are limited because only a handful of AZD1222 recipients were SARS-CoV-2 seropositive at baseline. The whole spike protein was spanned by vaccine-associated CD4 TCRs, and dominant responses were seen in regions 160-218 and 743-854.

The germline V gene provides CDR1 MGHRA and CDR2 YSYEKL. Relative to germline, V is missing 0 bases and J is missing 9 bases, with 11 bases of the junction outside any gene match. The CDR3 contains 16 residues, cysteine and phenylalanine counted. Solely the CDR3 DNA is kept, with 48 bases framed from the first base. The sample's time point, from its label and the paper: baseline before first vaccination. Samples from vaccinated people were obtained from the UK trials COV001 and COV002, which included a single-blind randomized controlled phase 2/3 trial of AZD1222 (ChAdOx1 nCoV-19) in healthy adults. For TCRbeta chain sequencing, PBMC samples were collected from trial participants at day 0 and at day 28 after the second dose.

The sequence links TRBV4-1 to TRBJ2-5; 9 central nucleotides agree with TRBD2. The sequencing here drew on peripheral blood, taken on day 0 of AZD1222 vaccination. The receptor comes from an adult in good health. CDR3 loop: CASSQDQLAGTGAQYF. The DNA reads TGCGCCAGCAGCCAAGATCAACTAGCGGGTACGGGGGCCCAGTACTTC.